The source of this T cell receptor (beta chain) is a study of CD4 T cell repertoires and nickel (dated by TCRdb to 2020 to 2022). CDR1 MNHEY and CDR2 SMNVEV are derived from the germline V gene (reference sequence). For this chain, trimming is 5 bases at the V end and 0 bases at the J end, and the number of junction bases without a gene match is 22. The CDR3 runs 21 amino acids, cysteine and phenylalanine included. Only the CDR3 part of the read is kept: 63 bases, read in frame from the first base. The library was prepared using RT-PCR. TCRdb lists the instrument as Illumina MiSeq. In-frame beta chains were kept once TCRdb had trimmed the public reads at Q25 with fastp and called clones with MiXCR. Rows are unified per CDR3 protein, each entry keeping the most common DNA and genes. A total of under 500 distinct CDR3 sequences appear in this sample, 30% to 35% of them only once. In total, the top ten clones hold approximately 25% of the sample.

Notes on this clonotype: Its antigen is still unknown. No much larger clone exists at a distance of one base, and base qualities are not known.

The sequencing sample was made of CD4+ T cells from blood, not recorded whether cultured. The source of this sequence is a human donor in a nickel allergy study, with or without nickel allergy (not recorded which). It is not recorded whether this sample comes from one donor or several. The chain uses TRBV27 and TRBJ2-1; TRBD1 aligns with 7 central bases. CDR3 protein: CASSRQGLGSVLMSSYNEQFF. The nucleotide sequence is TGTGCCAGCAGTAGACAGGGTCTTGGGTCCGTACTGATGAGCTCCTACAATGAGCAGTTCTTC.